The 8 T cell receptor beta chains listed next were all sequenced from one sample in a study of blood T cell repertoires in COVID-19. Measured with immunoSEQ multiplex PCR; TCRdb has only the in-frame clones, and not every one. The sample carries approximately 27,000 clones, 89% recorded once. Sequencing was performed on peripheral blood. The receptors stem from a human donor with acute or convalescent COVID-19. The donor label of this sample is uncertain.

This rearrangement joins TRBV19 to TRBJ1-5, with a possible D match to TRBD1 (5 bases). Germline CDR1 LNHDA, CDR2 SQIVND (reference sequence). Trimming cost V 10 bases and J 3 bases, with 22 bases left between them. The CDR3 contains 16 residues. The CDR3 is CATSKGQGINNQPQHF. As DNA, the CDR3 is TGTGCCACCTCGAAGGGGCAGGGAATTAACAATCAGCCCCAGCATTTT. Based on the CDR3 plus reference TRBV19 and TRBJ1-5, the full variable domain is DGGITQSPKYLFRKEGQNVTLSCEQNLNHDAMYWYRQDPGQGLRLIYYSQIVNDFQKGDIAEGYSVSREKKESFPLTVTSAQKNPTAFYLCATSKGQGINNQPQHFGDGTRLSIL.

The chain has TRBV6-1 and TRBJ1-1; tentatively, D is TRBD1 (5 bases). There are 13 residues in the CDR3. Germline CDR1 reads MNHNS; CDR2 reads SASEGT. The V end was cut by 5 bases, the J end by 6 bases, with 13 bases between. CDR3 amino acids: CASSNGGVPEAFF. As DNA, the CDR3 is TGTGCCAGCAGTAACGGGGGGGTCCCTGAAGCTTTCTTT.

This chain links TRBV7-3 with TRBJ2-2, with 10 bases lining up with TRBD2. The CDR3 length is 16 residues. The trim removed 2 bases at V and 2 bases at J, leaving 2 bases unmatched. In germline, CDR1 is SGHTA, CDR2 FQGTGA. Here the CDR3 reads CASSLSSGGNTGELFF. DNA of the CDR3: TGTGCCAGCAGCTTATCTAGCGGGGGTAACACCGGGGAGCTGTTTTTT.

The rearrangement links TRBV7-8 to TRBJ2-1; 7 bases match TRBD2. CDR1 and CDR2 from the germline V gene are SGHVS and FQNEAQ. The CDR3 totals 17 residues. Germline trimming cut 5 bases from V and 7 bases from J; bases unmatched to any gene: 17. The CDR3 DNA reads TGTGCCAGCAGCGCTAGAGGTGGCGGGGGTGCGAGGAATGAGCAGTTCTTC. Protein product: CASSARGGGGARNEQFF.

The chain carries TRBV18 and TRBJ2-7; no clear D. V was shortened by 2 bases and J by 2 bases, with 4 bases between the two germline ends. The CDR3 consists of 12 residues. Looked up from germline, CDR1 is KGHSH and CDR2 is LQKENI. CDR3 residues: CASSPVTYEQYF. In DNA, the CDR3 is TGTGCCAGCTCACCAGTCACCTACGAGCAGTACTTC.

The rearrangement links TRBV7-6 to TRBJ2-1; TRBD1 aligns across 8 bases. This CDR3 region has 15 residues. The V and J ends lost 5 bases and 5 bases, in that order; junction bases with no gene match: 8. Germline lookup yields CDR1 SGHVS and CDR2 FNYEAQ. The CDR3 here is CASSGDRGGHNEQFF. The CDR3 nucleotides are TGTGCCAGCAGCGGCGACAGGGGTGGCCACAATGAGCAGTTCTTC.

This clone was observed a single time. This chain uses TRBV11-2 with TRBJ2-7; TRBD2 matches at 7 bases. Germline CDR1 and CDR2: SGHAT and FQNNGV. This CDR3 is built from 16 residues. The V and J ends lost 2 bases and 5 bases, in that order; junction bases with no gene match: 12. The CDR3 reads CASSLLRGRGGDEQYF. In DNA form, the CDR3 reads TGTGCCAGCAGCTTACTTCGCGGGAGAGGTGGGGACGAGCAGTACTTC.

This chain uses TRBV4-3 with TRBJ1-2; possibly TRBD1 for D (6 bases). There are 16 residues in the CDR3. V lost 3 bases and J lost 8, with 22 bases in between. The germline gives CDR1 LGHNA, CDR2 YSLEER. The CDR3 region is CASSHSRGLSGDGYTF. The CDR3 DNA is TGCGCCAGCAGCCACTCTAGGGGTTTGTCAGGGGACGGCTACACCTTC.